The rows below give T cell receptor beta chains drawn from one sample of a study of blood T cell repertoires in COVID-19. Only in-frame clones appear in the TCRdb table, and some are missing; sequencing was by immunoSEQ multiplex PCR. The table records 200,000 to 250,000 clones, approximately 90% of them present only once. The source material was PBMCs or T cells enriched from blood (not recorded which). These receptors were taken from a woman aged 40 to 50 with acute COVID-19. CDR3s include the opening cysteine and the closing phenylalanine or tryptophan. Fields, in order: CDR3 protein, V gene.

CDR3 protein: CASSPTSRGLAEAFF
V gene: TRBV18

CDR3 protein: CASSLYRTADYEQYF
V gene: TRBV5-6

CDR3 protein: CAWSPLSGNQPQHF
V gene: TRBV30

CDR3 protein: CASSQWGGRSPLHF
V gene: TRBV9

CDR3 protein: CASSEMVRQPQHF
V gene: TRBV2

CDR3 protein: CATSRGAQINTEAFF
V gene: TRBV15

CDR3 protein: CASSYTGTGREKLFF
V gene: TRBV6-5

CDR3 protein: CASSVKGRSTEAFF
V gene: TRBV25-1

CDR3 protein: CASSSTGAGGLYNEQFF
V gene: TRBV13

CDR3 protein: CASSEFGGGEKLFF
V gene: TRBV25-1

CDR3 protein: CASSYATGETNEKLFF
V gene: TRBV6-5

CDR3 protein: CASSPPGSEASGNTIYF
V gene: TRBV18

CDR3 protein: CASRVTGVGGELFF
V gene: TRBV2

CDR3 protein: CASSYQSGGETQYF
V gene: TRBV6-6

CDR3 protein: CASSLVTGTVYEQYF
V gene: TRBV5-5

CDR3 protein: CASSGRDTLPHGYTF
V gene: TRBV2

CDR3 protein: CASSYSGQAGNTEAFF
V gene: TRBV6-5

CDR3 protein: CASSQERGGLKNLAKNIQYF
V gene: TRBV3-1/TRBV3-2

CDR3 protein: CASSRIGTANTGELFF
V gene: TRBV19

CDR3 protein: CASSIGIARGSNEQFF
V gene: TRBV19

CDR3 protein: CAISESPGDSPLHF
V gene: TRBV10-3

CDR3 protein: CASSIVSSGSINYGYTF
V gene: TRBV19

CDR3 protein: CASSQADSDTQYF
V gene: TRBV4-1

CDR3 protein: CASSPSPGGQGFTPLHF
V gene: TRBV5-1

CDR3 protein: CASSDRGQSYEQYF
V gene: TRBV6-5

CDR3 protein: CASSFFPQGGYTF
V gene: TRBV27

CDR3 protein: CASSEGGETQYF
V gene: TRBV25-1

CDR3 protein: CASSQDRLAGYTDTQYF
V gene: TRBV3-1/TRBV3-2

CDR3 protein: CASSPHPAAGNSPLHF
V gene: TRBV9

CDR3 protein: CASSVEVSGGANPDTQYF
V gene: TRBV9

CDR3 protein: CASSPAMNTEAFF
V gene: TRBV18

CDR3 protein: CASSPSTEAFF
V gene: TRBV2

CDR3 protein: CASTTPPDEQYF
V gene: TRBV6-5

CDR3 protein: CASSSSLEALHF
V gene: TRBV6-5

CDR3 protein: CASSEAARLGGELFF
V gene: TRBV6-1

CDR3 protein: CASSLQGNEQFF
V gene: TRBV12-3/TRBV12-4

CDR3 protein: CASSLRSGAGNTIYF
V gene: TRBV5-8

CDR3 protein: CASSQEWRGARGYTF
V gene: TRBV3-1/TRBV3-2

CDR3 protein: CASSLINEQYF
V gene: TRBV12-3/TRBV12-4

CDR3 protein: CASSQSRGSADTQYF
V gene: TRBV4-3